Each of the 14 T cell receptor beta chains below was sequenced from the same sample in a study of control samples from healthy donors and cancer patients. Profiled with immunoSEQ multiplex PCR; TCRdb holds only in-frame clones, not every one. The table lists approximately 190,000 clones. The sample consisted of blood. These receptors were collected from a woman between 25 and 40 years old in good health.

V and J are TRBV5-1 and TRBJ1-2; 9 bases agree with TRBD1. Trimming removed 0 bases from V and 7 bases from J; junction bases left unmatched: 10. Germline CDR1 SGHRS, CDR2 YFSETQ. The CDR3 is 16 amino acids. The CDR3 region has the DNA TGCGCCAGCAGCTTGGCTTCCGGGACAGGGAATGGTGGCTACACCTTC. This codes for CASSLASGTGNGGYTF. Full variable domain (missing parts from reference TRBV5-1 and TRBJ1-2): KAGVTQTPRYLIKTRGQQVTLSCSPISGHRSVSWYQQTPGQGLQFLFEYFSETQRNKGNFPGRFSGRQFSNSRSEMNVSTLELGDSALYLCASSLASGTGNGGYTFGSGTRLTVV.

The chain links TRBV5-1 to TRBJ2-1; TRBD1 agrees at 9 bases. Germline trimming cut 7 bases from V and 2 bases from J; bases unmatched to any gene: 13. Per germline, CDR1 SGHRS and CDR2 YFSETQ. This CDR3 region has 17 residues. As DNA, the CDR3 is TGCGCCAGCCGGGACAGGGTACCTGGAGAAACCTACAATGAGCAGTTCTTC. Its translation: CASRDRVPGETYNEQFF.

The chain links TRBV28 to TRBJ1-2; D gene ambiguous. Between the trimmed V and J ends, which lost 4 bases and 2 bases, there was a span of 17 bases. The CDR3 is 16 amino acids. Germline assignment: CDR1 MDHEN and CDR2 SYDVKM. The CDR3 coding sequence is TGTGCCAGCAGTTCCCCGACACGGCCTTCGAACTATGGCTACACCTTC. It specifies CASSSPTRPSNYGYTF.

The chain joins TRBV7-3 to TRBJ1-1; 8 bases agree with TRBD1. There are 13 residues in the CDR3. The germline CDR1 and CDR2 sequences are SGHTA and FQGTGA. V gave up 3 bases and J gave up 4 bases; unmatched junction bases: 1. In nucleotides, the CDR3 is TGTGCCAGCAGCTTTGGGACAGGCACTGAAGCTTTCTTT. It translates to CASSFGTGTEAFF.

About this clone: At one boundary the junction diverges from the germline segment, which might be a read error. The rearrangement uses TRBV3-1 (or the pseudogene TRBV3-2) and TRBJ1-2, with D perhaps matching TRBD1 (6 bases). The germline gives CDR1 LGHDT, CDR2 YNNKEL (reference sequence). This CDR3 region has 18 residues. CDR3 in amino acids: CATSQDWGGFRGSYGYTF. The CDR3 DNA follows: TGTGCCACCAGCCAAGATTGGGGGGGATTCAGGGGCTCATATGGCTACACCTTC.

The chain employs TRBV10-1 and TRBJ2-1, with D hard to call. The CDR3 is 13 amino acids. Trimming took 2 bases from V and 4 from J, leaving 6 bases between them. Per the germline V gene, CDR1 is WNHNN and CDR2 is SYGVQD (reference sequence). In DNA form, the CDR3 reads TGCGCCAGCAGTGAGGTCAGTTACAATGAGCAGTTCTTC. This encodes CASSEVSYNEQFF.

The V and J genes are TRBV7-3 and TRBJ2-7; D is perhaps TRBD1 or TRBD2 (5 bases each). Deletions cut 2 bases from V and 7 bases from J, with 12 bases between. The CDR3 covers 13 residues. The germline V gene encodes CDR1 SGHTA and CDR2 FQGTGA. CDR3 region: CASSLSGSREQYF. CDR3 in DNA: TGTGCCAGCAGCTTATCAGGGAGCAGGGAGCAGTACTTC.

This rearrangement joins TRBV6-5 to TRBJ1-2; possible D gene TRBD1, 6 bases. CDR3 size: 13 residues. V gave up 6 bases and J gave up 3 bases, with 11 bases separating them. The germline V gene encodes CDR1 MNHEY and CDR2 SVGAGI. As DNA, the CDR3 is TGTGCCAGCAGCTGGACAGTTCACTATGGCTACACCTTC. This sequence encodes CASSWTVHYGYTF.

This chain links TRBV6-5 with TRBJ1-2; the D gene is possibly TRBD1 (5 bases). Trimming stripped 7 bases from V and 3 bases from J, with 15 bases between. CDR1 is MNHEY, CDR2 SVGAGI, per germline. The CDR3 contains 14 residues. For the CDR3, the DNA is TGTGCCAGCAAGGTCCACAGGCCAGACTATGGCTACACCTTC. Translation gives CASKVHRPDYGYTF.

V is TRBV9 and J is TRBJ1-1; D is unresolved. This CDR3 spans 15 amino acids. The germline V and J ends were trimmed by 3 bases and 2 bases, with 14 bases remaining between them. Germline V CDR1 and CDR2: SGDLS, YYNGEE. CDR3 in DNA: TGTGCCAGCAGCGCTTTGCCGGGAACTAACACTGAAGCTTTCTTT. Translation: CASSALPGTNTEAFF.

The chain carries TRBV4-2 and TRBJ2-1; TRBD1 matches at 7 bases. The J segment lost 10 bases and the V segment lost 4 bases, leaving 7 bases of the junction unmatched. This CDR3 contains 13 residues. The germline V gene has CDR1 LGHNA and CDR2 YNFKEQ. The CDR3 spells CASSLAEDREQFF. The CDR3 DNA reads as TGTGCCAGCAGCCTCGCCGAGGACAGGGAGCAGTTCTTC.

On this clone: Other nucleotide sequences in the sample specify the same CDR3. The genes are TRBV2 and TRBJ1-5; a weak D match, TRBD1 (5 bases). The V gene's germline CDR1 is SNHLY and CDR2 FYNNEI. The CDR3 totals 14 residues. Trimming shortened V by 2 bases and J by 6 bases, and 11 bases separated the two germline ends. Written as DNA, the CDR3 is TGTGCCAGCAGTGAAAACCAGGGCAGTCAGCCCCAGCATTTT. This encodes CASSENQGSQPQHF. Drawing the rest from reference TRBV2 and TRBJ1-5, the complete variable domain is EPEVTQTPSHQVTQMGQEVILRCVPISNHLYFYWYRQILGQKVEFLVSFYNNEISEKSEIFDDQFSVERPDGSNFTLKIRSTKLEDSAMYFCASSENQGSQPQHFGDGTRLSIL.

CDR3 sequence reads: CASSLDPLRQEQYF. The CDR3 DNA follows: TGTGCCAGCAGCTTAGACCCCTTGAGACAGGAGCAGTACTTC. The V and J genes are TRBV11-3 and TRBJ2-7; the D gene is possibly TRBD1 (5 bases). V lost 0 bases, J lost 7 bases, and 13 bases lay in between. The CDR3 is 14 amino acids. Germline assignment: CDR1 SGHNT and CDR2 YENEEA.

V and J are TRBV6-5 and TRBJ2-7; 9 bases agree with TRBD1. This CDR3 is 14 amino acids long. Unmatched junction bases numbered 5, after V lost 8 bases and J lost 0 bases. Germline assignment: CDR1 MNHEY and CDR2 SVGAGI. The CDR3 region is CASGGTGSSYEQYF. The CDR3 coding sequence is TGTGCCAGCGGGGGGACAGGGTCCTCCTACGAGCAGTACTTC.